The 7 T cell receptor beta chains below were found in one sample sequenced in a study of T cells after yellow fever vaccination. TCRdb re-called the 5' RACE reads with MiXCR, one entry per CDR3 protein. The data contain 95,000 to 150,000 distinct CDR3 sequences, around 7.4% of them seen just once; the ten biggest clones take up roughly 2.6%. The sequences come from CD4+ T cells sorted from PBMCs, collected 9 to 10 days after the first yellow fever vaccination. All receptors derive from a young man who received the YFV17D yellow fever vaccine.

This clonotype has ten or more counts. The CDR3 nucleotides read TGTGCCAGCAGCTTGTCACAGAAGAACACCGGGGAGCTGTTTTTT. It translates to CASSLSQKNTGELFF. The chain links TRBV5-4 to TRBJ2-2; D not resolved. The V end lost 1 base, the J end lost 1 base, and 8 bases lay between the germline ends. CDR3 length equals 15 residues. Germline CDR1 is SGHNT and CDR2 is YYREEE (reference sequence). Variable domain in full (rest from reference TRBV5-4 and TRBJ2-2): ETGVTQSPTHLIKTRGQQVTLRCSSQSGHNTVSWYQQALGQGPQFIFQYYREEENGRGNFPPRFSGLQFPNYSSELNVNALELDDSALYLCASSLSQKNTGELFFGEGSRLTVL.

In its sample, this clonotype was seen a few times. In DNA, the CDR3 is TGCGCCAGCAGCCAAGACCATAATAGCGGGGGTCCTAACTTACGGGAGCTGTTTTTT. It yields the protein CASSQDHNSGGPNLRELFF. This chain connects TRBV4-3 to TRBJ2-2; 9 nucleotides line up with TRBD2. Trimming took 0 bases from V and 9 from J; bases not matched to a gene: 17. The CDR3 spans 19 residues. The germline gives CDR1 LGHNA, CDR2 YSLEER.

This clonotype came up many times. At one end the junction does not follow the germline gene, possibly because of a read error. V usage is TRBV14 and J usage is TRBJ1-2; D is possibly TRBD1 (5 bases). This CDR3 has 13 residues. CDR1 SGHDN and CDR2 FVKESK come from the germline V gene. The CDR3, as DNA: TGCGCCAGCAGCCAGGGCGGTAACTATGGCTACACCTTC. Translating it yields CASSQGGNYGYTF.

This clonotype was detected ten times or more. V usage is TRBV20-1 and J usage is TRBJ2-7; 11 nucleotides align to TRBD1. Germline CDR1 reads DFQATT; CDR2 reads SNEGSKA (reference sequence). The CDR3 has 12 amino acids. After removal of 6 bases from V and 2 bases from J, the junction contained 0 bases not matched to a gene. CDR3 protein: CSAGQGAYEQYF. The CDR3 nucleotides read TGCAGTGCGGGACAGGGGGCCTACGAGCAGTACTTC.

Ten or more counts support this clonotype. The rearrangement joins TRBV6-2 or TRBV6-3 to TRBJ2-2, with TRBD1 identical over 9 bases. In germline, CDR1 is MNHEY, CDR2 SVGEGT. The CDR3 totals 14 residues. J was trimmed by 7 bases and V by 10 bases; bases with no gene match: 10. CDR3 bases: TGTGCCACCAAACAGGGGGCGATTCACGGGGAGCTGTTTTTT. As protein: CATKQGAIHGELFF.

This clonotype was observed a few times. The J gene is TRBJ2-3, the V gene TRBV15; D is possibly TRBD1 (6 bases). This CDR3 spans 15 amino acids. V dropped 0 bases and J dropped 1 base, with 8 bases sitting between them. Germline V CDR1 and CDR2: LNHNV, YYDKDF (reference sequence). CDR3 DNA sequence: TGTGCCACCAGCAGAGATCGGACAGGCACAGATACGCAGTATTTT. It yields the protein CATSRDRTGTDTQYF.

This clonotype came up many times. V usage is TRBV7-9 and J usage is TRBJ2-5, with TRBD2 matching over 7 bases. V lost 3 bases and J lost 2; bases outside the gene matches: 3. Germline assignment: CDR1 SEHNR and CDR2 FQNEAQ (reference sequence). This CDR3 is 14 amino acids long. As DNA, the CDR3 is TGTGCCAGCAGCTTCGGCGGGGGACAAGAGACCCAGTACTTC. Amino acid sequence: CASSFGGGQETQYF.